The 21 T cell receptor beta chains in this list originate from one sample, sequenced in a study of blood T cell repertoires in COVID-19. Assay used: immunoSEQ multiplex PCR; TCRdb lists only in-frame clones, some missing. Found here are tens of thousands of clones, approximately 87% of them singletons; the top ten hold 4.4%. The sample taken for sequencing was peripheral blood. These TCRs come from a man aged 45-65 years with active COVID-19.

The V gene is TRBV10-3, the J gene TRBJ2-7; 12 bases map to TRBD2. Germline V lookup: CDR1 ENHRY, CDR2 SYGVKD. This CDR3 spans 18 amino acids. The ends lost 7 bases at V and 5 bases at J; junction bases unmatched: 18. The DNA of the CDR3 is TGTGCCATCATCGATAAGAAAGGCACTAGCGGGGGGTCCCACGAGCAGTACTTC. Its translation is CAIIDKKGTSGGSHEQYF.

This chain joins TRBV12-5 and TRBJ2-7, with D possibly TRBD2 on 5 matching bases. This CDR3 spans 13 amino acids. With 7 bases removed from V and 0 bases from J, the gap between germline ends came to 10 bases. CDR1 LGHNT and CDR2 FRNRAP come from the germline V gene. The CDR3 loop is CASAMGSSYEQYF. In DNA form, the CDR3 reads TGTGCTAGTGCTATGGGGAGCTCCTACGAGCAGTACTTC.

V gene TRBV5-1 combines with J gene TRBJ2-3; 15 nucleotides match TRBD2. CDR3 length: 17 amino acids. Trimming removed 3 bases from V and 3 bases from J; junction bases left unmatched: 5. Germline lookup yields CDR1 SGHRS and CDR2 YFSETQ. This chain's CDR3 is CASSSWGLAGGTDTQYF. The CDR3, as DNA: TGCGCCAGCAGCTCCTGGGGACTAGCGGGAGGTACAGATACGCAGTATTTT.

The chain employs TRBV14 and TRBJ2-7; TRBD1 matches at 7 bases. Germline CDR1 SGHDN, CDR2 FVKESK. This CDR3 has 16 amino acids. Trimming removed 1 base from V and 0 bases from J; junction bases left unmatched: 6. The CDR3 loop reads CASSQGQGSHSYEQYF. In DNA, the CDR3 is TGTGCCAGCAGCCAAGGACAGGGTTCCCACTCCTACGAGCAGTACTTC.

V is TRBV4-2 and J is TRBJ1-3, with TRBD1 as a possible D gene (5 bases). Germline CDR1 reads LGHNA; CDR2 reads YNFKEQ. The CDR3 is made up of 16 amino acids. The V end was cut by 6 bases, the J end by 4 bases, with 19 bases between. The CDR3 sequence is CASRMTPGGEGNTIYF. CDR3 coding DNA: TGTGCCAGCAGAATGACTCCTGGAGGGGAGGGAAACACCATATATTTT.

The chain couples TRBV19 to TRBJ2-7; 7 bases align to TRBD1. CDR1 is LNHDA, CDR2 SQIVND, per germline (reference sequence). V shed 4 bases and J 3 bases; nucleotides not matched to a gene: 9. This CDR3 region has 15 residues. CDR3: CASSTGTVNVYEQYF. The DNA of the CDR3 is TGTGCCAGTAGTACCGGGACAGTGAACGTCTACGAGCAGTACTTC. Full variable domain (remainder filled in from reference TRBV19 and TRBJ2-7): DGGITQSPKYLFRKEGQNVTLSCEQNLNHDAMYWYRQDPGQGLRLIYYSQIVNDFQKGDIAEGYSVSREKKESFPLTVTSAQKNPTAFYLCASSTGTVNVYEQYFGPGTRLTVT.

J is TRBJ1-1 and V is TRBV12-3 or TRBV12-4, with unresolved D. The CDR3 length is 12 residues. Trimming took 5 bases from V and 10 from J, leaving 14 bases between them. This chain's CDR3 is CASSRGVSRAFF. The CDR3, as DNA: TGTGCCAGCAGTCGGGGTGTGTCGCGAGCTTTCTTT.

This rearrangement joins TRBV4-2 to TRBJ2-3; 9 nucleotides match TRBD2. The CDR3 is 18 residues long. CDR1 and CDR2 (germline): LGHNA, YNFKEQ. J was trimmed by 7 bases and V by 1 base; bases with no gene match: 15. CDR3 nucleotide sequence: TGTGCCAGCAGCCAAGTGGGGAACGCCAGCGGGAGGATAAATACGCAGTATTTT. Amino acid sequence: CASSQVGNASGRINTQYF.

V and J are TRBV11-2 and TRBJ2-1, with D perhaps TRBD2 (5 bases). Between the trimmed V and J ends, which lost 1 base and 9 bases, there was a span of 7 bases. The germline gives CDR1 SGHAT, CDR2 FQNNGV. There are 12 residues in the CDR3. CDR3 amino acids: CASSLARGEQFF. Written as DNA, the CDR3 is TGTGCCAGCAGCTTAGCACGGGGTGAGCAGTTCTTC.

This chain connects TRBV28 to TRBJ1-5; 8 bases are a match to TRBD1. Unmatched junction bases numbered 10, after V lost 6 bases and J lost 6 bases. Germline V lookup: CDR1 MDHEN, CDR2 SYDVKM. This CDR3 has 15 amino acids. The DNA of the CDR3 is TGTGCCAGCAGCTCTCCAGGCCAGGGGGCTCAGCCCCAGCATTTT. Its translation: CASSSPGQGAQPQHF. The variable domain in full, with the rest retrieved from reference TRBV28 and TRBJ1-5, is DVKVTQSSRYLVKRTGEKVFLECVQDMDHENMFWYRQDPGLGLRLIYFSYDVKMKEKGDIPEGYSVSREKKERFSLILESASTNQTSMYLCASSSPGQGAQPQHFGDGTRLSIL.

CDR3: CASSLGQTGNTIYF. The DNA of the CDR3 is TGTGCCAGCAGCCTCGGACAGACAGGAAACACCATATATTTT. This chain joins TRBV5-4 and TRBJ1-3; tentatively, D is TRBD1 (6 bases). The CDR3 runs to 14 residues. Germline V gene sequence: CDR1 SGHNT, CDR2 YYREEE (reference sequence). Trimming removed 4 bases from V and 4 bases from J, with 12 bases in between. The whole variable domain, filled in from reference TRBV5-4 and TRBJ1-3, reads ETGVTQSPTHLIKTRGQQVTLRCSSQSGHNTVSWYQQALGQGPQFIFQYYREEENGRGNFPPRFSGLQFPNYSSELNVNALELDDSALYLCASSLGQTGNTIYFGEGSWLTVV.

On this clone: Compared with germline, one end of the junction differs, possibly owing to a read error. The rearrangement uses TRBV2 and TRBJ1-1; 7 bases agree with TRBD1. Per germline, CDR1 SNHLY and CDR2 FYNNEI. This CDR3 spans 15 amino acids. As DNA, the CDR3 is TGTGCCGGCAGGACGGACAGGCAGCGGGACACTGAAGCTTTCTTT. Its translation is CAGRTDRQRDTEAFF.

V and J are TRBV19 and TRBJ1-2, with no clear D. CDR1 is LNHDA and CDR2 is SQIVND in the germline V gene (reference sequence). The CDR3 totals 15 residues. V lost 5 bases, J lost 4 bases, and 17 bases lay in between. As DNA, the CDR3 is TGTGCCAGTAGTCCTCCGGGTCGGAAAGCCTATGGCTACACCTTC. Translating gives CASSPPGRKAYGYTF.

A few counts support this clone. This chain connects TRBV5-1 to TRBJ2-7; 16 nucleotides match TRBD2. Trimming took 3 bases from V and 7 from J; bases not matched to a gene: 7. CDR3 length: 16 amino acids. CDR1 and CDR2 (germline): SGHRS, YFSETQ. CDR3 amino acids: CASSSGTSGRAWEQYF. For the CDR3, the DNA is TGCGCCAGCAGCTCCGGGACTAGCGGGAGGGCCTGGGAGCAGTACTTC.

The chain carries TRBV6-4 and TRBJ2-2; possible D gene TRBD2, 6 bases. CDR1 MRHNA and CDR2 SNTAGT come from the germline V gene. Trimming stripped 4 bases from V and 0 bases from J, with 12 bases between. The CDR3 runs to 16 residues. In DNA form, the CDR3 reads TGTGCCAGCAGTGTGGCGGGGTCTACGAACACCGGGGAGCTGTTTTTT. Translation gives CASSVAGSTNTGELFF.

The gene calls are TRBV2 and TRBJ2-1; D not certain. CDR3 length equals 13 residues. Germline V gene sequence: CDR1 SNHLY, CDR2 FYNNEI. The V end was cut by 4 bases, the J end by 5 bases, with 9 bases between. The DNA of the CDR3 is TGTGCCAGCAGTGCCTTCCAGAACAATGAGCAGTTCTTC. It is translated as CASSAFQNNEQFF.

V and J are TRBV9 and TRBJ2-3; possibly TRBD2 for D (6 bases). This CDR3 is built from 15 residues. From germline, CDR1 is SGDLS and CDR2 YYNGEE. Trimming cost V 3 bases and J 2 bases, with 13 bases left between them. CDR3: CASSAPGVITDTQYF. The CDR3 DNA is TGTGCCAGCAGCGCCCCGGGGGTGATCACAGATACGCAGTATTTT. The full variable domain, completed using reference TRBV9 and TRBJ2-3, is DSGVTQTPKHLITATGQRVTLRCSPRSGDLSVYWYQQSLDQGLQFLIQYYNGEERAKGNILERFSAQQFPDLHSELNLSSLELGDSALYFCASSAPGVITDTQYFGPGTRLTVL.

This clone has just one count. The chain uses TRBV13 and TRBJ2-7, with D possibly TRBD2 on 6 matching bases. V was clipped by 5 bases and J by 7 bases, with 9 bases between them. The CDR3 totals 11 residues. Germline CDR1 PRHDT, CDR2 FYEKMQ (reference sequence). This CDR3 is CASSPGGEQYF. DNA of the CDR3: TGTGCCAGCAGCCCCGGGGGAGAGCAGTACTTC.

The V gene is TRBV13, the J gene TRBJ2-3, with D perhaps TRBD1 (6 bases). Germline CDR1 and CDR2: PRHDT and FYEKMQ (reference sequence). There are 14 residues in the CDR3. V dropped 6 bases and J dropped 0 bases, with 10 bases sitting between them. The CDR3 DNA follows: TGTGCCAGCAGAAGGGACAAAAGCACAGATACGCAGTATTTT. This encodes CASRRDKSTDTQYF.

The V call is TRBV9, the J call TRBJ1-1; a weak D match, TRBD1 (6 bases). Per germline, CDR1 SGDLS and CDR2 YYNGEE. The CDR3 has 15 amino acids. Deletions cut 3 bases from V and 5 bases from J, with 17 bases between. The DNA for the CDR3 is TGTGCCAGCAGCGGTTATTCAGGGGAGGGGACTGAAGCTTTCTTT. Translating gives CASSGYSGEGTEAFF.

The gene calls are TRBV15 and TRBJ1-2, with D unresolved. Germline V gives CDR1 LNHNV, CDR2 YYDKDF (reference sequence). Trimming stripped 0 bases from V and 0 bases from J, with 8 bases between. CDR3 size: 15 residues. The CDR3 is CATSRDRRTNYGYTF. CDR3 nucleotides: TGTGCCACCAGCAGAGATCGGAGAACTAACTATGGCTACACCTTC. The full variable domain, in which reference TRBV15 and TRBJ1-2 provide the parts outside the CDR3, is DAMVIQNPRYQVTQFGKPVTLSCSQTLNHNVMYWYQQKSSQAPKLLFHYYDKDFNNEADTPDNFQSRRPNTSFCFLDIRSPGLGDTAMYLCATSRDRRTNYGYTFGSGTRLTVV.